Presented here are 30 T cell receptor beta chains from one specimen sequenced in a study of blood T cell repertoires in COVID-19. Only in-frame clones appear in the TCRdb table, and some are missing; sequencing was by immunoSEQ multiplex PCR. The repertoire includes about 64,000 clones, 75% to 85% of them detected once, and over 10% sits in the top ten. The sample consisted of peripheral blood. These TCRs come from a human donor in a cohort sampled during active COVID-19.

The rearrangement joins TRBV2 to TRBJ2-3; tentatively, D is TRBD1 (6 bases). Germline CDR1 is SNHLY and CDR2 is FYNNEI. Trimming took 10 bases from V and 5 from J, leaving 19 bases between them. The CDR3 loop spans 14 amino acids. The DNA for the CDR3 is TGTGCCACCACCCTGGGGAGAGGGGGAGATACGCAGTATTTT. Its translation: CATTLGRGGDTQYF.

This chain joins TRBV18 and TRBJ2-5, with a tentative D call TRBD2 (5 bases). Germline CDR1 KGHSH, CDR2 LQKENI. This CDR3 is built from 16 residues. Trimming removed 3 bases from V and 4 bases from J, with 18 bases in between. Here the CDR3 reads CASSPTPGSVGETQYF. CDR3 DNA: TGTGCCAGCTCACCCACTCCGGGAAGCGTCGGAGAGACCCAGTACTTC.

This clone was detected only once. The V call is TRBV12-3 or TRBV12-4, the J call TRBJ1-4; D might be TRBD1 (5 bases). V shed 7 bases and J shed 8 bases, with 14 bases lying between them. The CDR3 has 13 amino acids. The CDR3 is CASTTPGGEKLFF. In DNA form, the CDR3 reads TGTGCCAGCACCACCCCGGGGGGAGAAAAACTGTTTTTT.

This chain's CDR3 is CASSEGAGEETQYF. The CDR3, as DNA: TGTGCCAGCAGCGAGGGTGCGGGTGAAGAGACCCAGTACTTC. V usage is TRBV11-3 and J usage is TRBJ2-5, with a possible D match to TRBD2 (5 bases). This CDR3 comprises 14 residues. CDR1 is SGHNT, CDR2 YENEEA, per germline. Trimming pared 5 bases from V and 3 bases from J, leaving 13 bases between.

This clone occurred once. CDR3 sequence reads: CASSSLASDTQYF. CDR3 nucleotide sequence: TGCGCCAGCAGCTCCCTAGCGTCGGATACGCAGTATTTT. V usage is TRBV5-1 and J usage is TRBJ2-3; maybe TRBD2 (6 bases). V lost 3 bases, J lost 6 bases, and 11 bases lay in between. The germline gives CDR1 SGHRS, CDR2 YFSETQ. This CDR3 is 13 amino acids long.

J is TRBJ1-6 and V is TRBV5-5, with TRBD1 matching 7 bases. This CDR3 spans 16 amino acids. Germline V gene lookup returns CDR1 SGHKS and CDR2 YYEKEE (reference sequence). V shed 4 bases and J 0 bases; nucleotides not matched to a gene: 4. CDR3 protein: CASSMGQSSYNSPLHF. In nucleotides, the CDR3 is TGTGCCAGCAGCATGGGACAGAGCTCCTATAATTCACCCCTCCACTTT.

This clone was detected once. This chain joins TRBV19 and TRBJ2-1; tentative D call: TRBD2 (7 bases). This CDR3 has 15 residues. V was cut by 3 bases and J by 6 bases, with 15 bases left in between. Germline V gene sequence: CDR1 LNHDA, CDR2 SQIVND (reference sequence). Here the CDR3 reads CASSIHPGGLNEQFF. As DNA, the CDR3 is TGTGCCAGTAGTATTCACCCGGGGGGCCTCAATGAGCAGTTCTTC.

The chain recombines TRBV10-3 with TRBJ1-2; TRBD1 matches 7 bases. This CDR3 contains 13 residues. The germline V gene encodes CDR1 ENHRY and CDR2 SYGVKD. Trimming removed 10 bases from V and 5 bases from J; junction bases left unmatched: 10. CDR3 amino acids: CATRPQGPYGYTF. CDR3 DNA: TGTGCCACCCGCCCACAGGGGCCATATGGCTACACCTTC.

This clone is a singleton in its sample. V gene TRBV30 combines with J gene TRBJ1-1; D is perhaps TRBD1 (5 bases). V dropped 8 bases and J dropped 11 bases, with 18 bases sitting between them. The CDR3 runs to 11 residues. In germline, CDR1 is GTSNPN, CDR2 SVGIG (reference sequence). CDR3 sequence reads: CAEGSGRGAFF. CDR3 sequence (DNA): TGTGCCGAGGGGAGTGGACGGGGGGCTTTCTTT. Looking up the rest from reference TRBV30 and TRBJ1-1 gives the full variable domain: SQTIHQWPATLVQPVGSPLSLECTVEGTSNPNLYWYRQAAGRGLQLLFYSVGIGQISSEVPQNLSASRPQDRQFILSSKKLLLSDSGFYLCAEGSGRGAFFGQGTRLTVV.

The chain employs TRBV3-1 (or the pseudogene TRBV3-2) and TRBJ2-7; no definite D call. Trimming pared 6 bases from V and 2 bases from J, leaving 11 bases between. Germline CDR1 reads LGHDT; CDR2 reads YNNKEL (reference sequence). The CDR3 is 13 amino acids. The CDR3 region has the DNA TGTGCCAGCAGTCTCGACACAACCTACGAGCAGTACTTC. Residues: CASSLDTTYEQYF.

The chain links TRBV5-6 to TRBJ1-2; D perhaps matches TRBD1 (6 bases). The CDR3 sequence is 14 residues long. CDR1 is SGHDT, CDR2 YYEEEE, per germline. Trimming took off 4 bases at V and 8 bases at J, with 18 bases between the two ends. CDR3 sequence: CASSTTDPRGGYTF. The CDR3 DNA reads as TGTGCCAGCAGCACTACTGACCCCAGGGGAGGCTACACCTTC.

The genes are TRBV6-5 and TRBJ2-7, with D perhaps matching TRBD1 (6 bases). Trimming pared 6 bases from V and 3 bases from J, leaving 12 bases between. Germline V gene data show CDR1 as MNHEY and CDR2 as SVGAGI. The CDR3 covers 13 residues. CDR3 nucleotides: TGTGCCAGCAGCCATACACAGGGCTACGAGCAGTACTTC. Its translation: CASSHTQGYEQYF.

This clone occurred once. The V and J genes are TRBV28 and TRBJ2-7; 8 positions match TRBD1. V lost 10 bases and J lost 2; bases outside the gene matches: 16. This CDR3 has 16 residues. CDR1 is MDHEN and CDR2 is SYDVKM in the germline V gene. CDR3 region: CATIDRGRKYTYEQYV. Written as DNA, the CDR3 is TGTGCCACTATCGACAGGGGCCGCAAATACACCTACGAGCAGTACGTC.

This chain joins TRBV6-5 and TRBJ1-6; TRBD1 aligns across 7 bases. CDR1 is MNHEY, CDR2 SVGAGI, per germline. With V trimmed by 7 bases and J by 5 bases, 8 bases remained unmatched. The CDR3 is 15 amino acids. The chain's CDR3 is CASTAGTVDNSPLHF. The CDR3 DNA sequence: TGTGCCAGCACTGCTGGGACAGTGGATAATTCACCCCTCCACTTT.

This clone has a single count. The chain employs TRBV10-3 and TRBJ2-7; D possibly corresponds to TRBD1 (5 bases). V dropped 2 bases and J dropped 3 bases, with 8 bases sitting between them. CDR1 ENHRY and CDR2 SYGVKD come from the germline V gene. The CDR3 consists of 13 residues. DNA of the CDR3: TGTGCCATCAGTGAGCGACAGTTCTACGAGCAGTACTTC. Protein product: CAISERQFYEQYF.

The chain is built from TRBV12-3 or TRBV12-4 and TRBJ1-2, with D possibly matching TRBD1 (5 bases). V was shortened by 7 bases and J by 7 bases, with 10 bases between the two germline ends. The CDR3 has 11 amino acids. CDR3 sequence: CASTPRGGYTF. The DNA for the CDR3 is TGTGCCAGCACCCCAAGGGGTGGCTACACCTTC.

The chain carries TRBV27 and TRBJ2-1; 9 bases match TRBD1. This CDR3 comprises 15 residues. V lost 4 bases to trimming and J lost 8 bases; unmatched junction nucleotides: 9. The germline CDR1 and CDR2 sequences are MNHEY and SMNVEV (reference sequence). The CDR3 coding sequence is TGTGCCAGCAGTTGGTTAGGGACAGGGAGAGATGAGCAGTTCTTC. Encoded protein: CASSWLGTGRDEQFF.

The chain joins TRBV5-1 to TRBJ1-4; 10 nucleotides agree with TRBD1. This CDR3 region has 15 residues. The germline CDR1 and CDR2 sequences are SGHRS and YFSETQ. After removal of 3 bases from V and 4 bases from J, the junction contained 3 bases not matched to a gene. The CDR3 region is CASSWTGGDNEKLFF. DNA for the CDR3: TGCGCCAGCAGCTGGACAGGGGGGGATAATGAAAAACTGTTTTTT.

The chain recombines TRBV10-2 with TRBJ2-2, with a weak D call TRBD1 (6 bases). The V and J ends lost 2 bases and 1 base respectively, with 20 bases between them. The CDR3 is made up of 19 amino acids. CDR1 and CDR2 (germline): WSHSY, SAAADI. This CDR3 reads CASSEPRLGLGGNTGELFF. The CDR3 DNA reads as TGCGCCAGCAGTGAGCCACGATTAGGATTAGGGGGGAACACCGGGGAGCTGTTTTTT.

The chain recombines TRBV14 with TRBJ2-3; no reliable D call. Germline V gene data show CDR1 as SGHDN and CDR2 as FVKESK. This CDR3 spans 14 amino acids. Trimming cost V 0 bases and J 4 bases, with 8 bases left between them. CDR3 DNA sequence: TGTGCCAGCAGCCAAGATCCAAGCCCAGATACGCAGTATTTT. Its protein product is CASSQDPSPDTQYF.

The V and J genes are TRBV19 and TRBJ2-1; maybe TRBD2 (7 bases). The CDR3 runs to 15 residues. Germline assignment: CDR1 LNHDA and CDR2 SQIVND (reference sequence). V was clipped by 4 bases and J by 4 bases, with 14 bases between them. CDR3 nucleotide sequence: TGTGCCAGTAGTAGAATACGGGGGGCTTACAATGAGCAGTTCTTC. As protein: CASSRIRGAYNEQFF. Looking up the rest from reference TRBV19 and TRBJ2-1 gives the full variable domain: DGGITQSPKYLFRKEGQNVTLSCEQNLNHDAMYWYRQDPGQGLRLIYYSQIVNDFQKGDIAEGYSVSREKKESFPLTVTSAQKNPTAFYLCASSRIRGAYNEQFFGPGTRLTVL.

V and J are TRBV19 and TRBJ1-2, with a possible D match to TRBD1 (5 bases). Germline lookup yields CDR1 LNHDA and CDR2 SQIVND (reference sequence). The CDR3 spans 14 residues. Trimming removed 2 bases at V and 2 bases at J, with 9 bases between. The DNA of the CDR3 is TGTGCCAGTAGTATACAGGGTGGGAACTATGGCTACACCTTC. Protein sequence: CASSIQGGNYGYTF.

The CDR3 here is CASSLDRSHYNEQFF. As DNA, the CDR3 is TGTGCCAGCAGCTTAGATCGTAGTCACTACAATGAGCAGTTCTTC. The rearrangement links TRBV11-3 to TRBJ2-1; no definite D call. The ends were cut back, 0 bases at V and 3 bases at J, with 9 bases in the middle. The CDR3 sequence is 15 residues long. CDR1 and CDR2 from the germline V gene are SGHNT and YENEEA.

The DNA for the CDR3 is TGTGCCAGCAGCTTGGACGGGAGGGACACAGATACGCAGTATTTT. It translates to CASSLDGRDTDTQYF. The chain couples TRBV5-4 to TRBJ2-3; 8 positions match TRBD2. CDR1 and CDR2 (germline): SGHNT, YYREEE (reference sequence). The CDR3 is 15 amino acids. With 0 bases clipped from V and 2 bases from J, the junction kept 2 bases outside the gene matches.

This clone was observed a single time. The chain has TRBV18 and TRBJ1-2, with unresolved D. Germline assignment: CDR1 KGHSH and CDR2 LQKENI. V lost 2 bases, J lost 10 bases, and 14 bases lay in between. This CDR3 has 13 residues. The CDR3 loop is CASSPSSEIDYTF. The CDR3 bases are TGTGCCAGCTCACCATCTTCCGAGATCGACTACACCTTC. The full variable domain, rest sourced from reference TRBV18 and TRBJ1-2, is NAGVMQNPRHLVRRRGQEARLRCSPMKGHSHVYWYRQLPEEGLKFMVYLQKENIIDESGMPKERFSAEFPKEGPSILRIQQVVRGDSAAYFCASSPSSEIDYTFGSGTRLTVV.

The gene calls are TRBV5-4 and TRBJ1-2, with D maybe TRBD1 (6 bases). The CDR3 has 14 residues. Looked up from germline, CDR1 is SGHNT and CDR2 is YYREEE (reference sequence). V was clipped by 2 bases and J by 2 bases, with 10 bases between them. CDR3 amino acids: CASSFGTTNYGYTF. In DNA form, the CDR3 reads TGTGCCAGCAGCTTCGGGACAACAAACTATGGCTACACCTTC.

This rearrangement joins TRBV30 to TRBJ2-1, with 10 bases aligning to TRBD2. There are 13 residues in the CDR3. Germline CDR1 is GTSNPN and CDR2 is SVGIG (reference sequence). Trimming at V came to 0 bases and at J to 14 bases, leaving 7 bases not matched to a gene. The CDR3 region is CAWSVDLAGDKFF. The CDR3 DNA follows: TGTGCCTGGAGTGTAGATCTAGCGGGGGACAAGTTCTTC.

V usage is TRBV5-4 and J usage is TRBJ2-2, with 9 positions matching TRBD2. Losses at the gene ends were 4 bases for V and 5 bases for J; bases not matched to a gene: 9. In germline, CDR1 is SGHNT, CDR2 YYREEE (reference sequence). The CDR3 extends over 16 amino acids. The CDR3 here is CASSPAGGRITGELFF. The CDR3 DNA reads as TGTGCCAGCAGCCCCGCGGGGGGGCGAATAACCGGGGAGCTGTTTTTT. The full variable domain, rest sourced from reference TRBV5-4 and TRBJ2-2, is ETGVTQSPTHLIKTRGQQVTLRCSSQSGHNTVSWYQQALGQGPQFIFQYYREEENGRGNFPPRFSGLQFPNYSSELNVNALELDDSALYLCASSPAGGRITGELFFGEGSRLTVL.

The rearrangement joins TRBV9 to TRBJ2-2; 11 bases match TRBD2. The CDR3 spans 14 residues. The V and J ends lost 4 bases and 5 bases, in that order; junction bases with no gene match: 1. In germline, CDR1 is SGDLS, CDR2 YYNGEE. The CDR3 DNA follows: TGTGCCAGCAGCCGGACTAGCGGGACCGGGGAGCTGTTTTTT. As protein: CASSRTSGTGELFF.

The CDR3 spells CASSLEASGGTQYF. DNA for the CDR3: TGTGCCAGCAGCTTAGAGGCTAGCGGGGGGACGCAGTATTTT. The gene calls are TRBV7-9 and TRBJ2-3, with TRBD2 identical over 11 bases. The CDR3 sequence is 14 residues long. With V trimmed by 1 base and J by 9 bases, 3 bases remained unmatched. Germline loops: CDR1 SEHNR, CDR2 FQNEAQ (reference sequence).